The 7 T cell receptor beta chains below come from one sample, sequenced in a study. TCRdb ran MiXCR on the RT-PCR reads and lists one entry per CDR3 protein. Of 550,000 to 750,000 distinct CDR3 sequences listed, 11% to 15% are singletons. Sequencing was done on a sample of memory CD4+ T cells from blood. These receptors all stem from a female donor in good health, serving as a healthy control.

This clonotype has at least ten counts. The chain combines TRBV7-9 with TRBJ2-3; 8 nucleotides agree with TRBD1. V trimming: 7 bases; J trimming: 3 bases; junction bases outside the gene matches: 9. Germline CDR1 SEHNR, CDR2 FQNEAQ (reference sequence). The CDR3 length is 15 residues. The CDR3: CASTPQGGRTDTQYF. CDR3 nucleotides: TGTGCCAGCACCCCACAGGGGGGAAGGACAGATACGCAGTATTTT. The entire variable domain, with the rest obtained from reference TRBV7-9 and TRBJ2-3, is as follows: DTGVSQNPRHKITKRGQNVTFRCDPISEHNRLYWYRQTLGQGPEFLTYFQNEAQLEKSRLLSDRFSAERPKGSFSTLEIQRTEQGDSAMYLCASTPQGGRTDTQYFGPGTRLTVL.

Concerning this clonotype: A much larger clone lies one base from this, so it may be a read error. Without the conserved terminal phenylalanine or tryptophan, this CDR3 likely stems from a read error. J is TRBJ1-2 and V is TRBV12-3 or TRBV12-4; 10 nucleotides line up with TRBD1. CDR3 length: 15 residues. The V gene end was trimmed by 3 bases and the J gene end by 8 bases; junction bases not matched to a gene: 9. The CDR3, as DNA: TGTGCCAGCAGTTTTGCCCCGGGACAGGGGCCCGGCTACACCTCC. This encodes CASSFAPGQGPGYTS.

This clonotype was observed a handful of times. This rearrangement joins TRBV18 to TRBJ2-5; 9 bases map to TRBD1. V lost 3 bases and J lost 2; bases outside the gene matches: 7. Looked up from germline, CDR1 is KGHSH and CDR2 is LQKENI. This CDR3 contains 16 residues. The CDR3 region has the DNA TGTGCCAGCTCACCTCTGGGGACAGGGCGACAAGAGACCCAGTACTTC. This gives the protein CASSPLGTGRQETQYF.

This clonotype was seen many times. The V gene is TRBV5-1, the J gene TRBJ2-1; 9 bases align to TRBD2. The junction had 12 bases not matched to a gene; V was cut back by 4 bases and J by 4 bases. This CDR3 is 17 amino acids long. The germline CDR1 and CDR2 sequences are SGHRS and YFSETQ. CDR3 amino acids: CASSRGGAGGVYNEQFF. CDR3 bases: TGCGCCAGCAGCCGGGGGGGAGCGGGAGGCGTATACAATGAGCAGTTCTTC.

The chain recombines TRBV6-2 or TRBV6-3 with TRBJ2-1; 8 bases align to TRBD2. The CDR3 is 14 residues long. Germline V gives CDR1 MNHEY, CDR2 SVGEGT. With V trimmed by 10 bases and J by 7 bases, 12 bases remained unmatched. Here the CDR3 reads CATTGGPKVNEQFF. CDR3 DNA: TGTGCCACCACGGGAGGGCCCAAGGTGAATGAGCAGTTCTTC.

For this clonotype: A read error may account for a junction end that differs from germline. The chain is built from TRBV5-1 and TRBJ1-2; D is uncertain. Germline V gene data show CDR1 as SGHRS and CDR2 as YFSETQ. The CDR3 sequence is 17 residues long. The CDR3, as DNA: TGCGCCGGCAGCCTGGAACCACGGGCAGGACTAAACTATGGCTACACCTTC. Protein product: CAGSLEPRAGLNYGYTF. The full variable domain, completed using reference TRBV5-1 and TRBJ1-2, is KAGVTQTPRYLIKTRGQQVTLSCSPISGHRSVSWYQQTPGQGLQFLFEYFSETQRNKGNFPGRFSGRQFSNSRSEMNVSTLELGDSALYLCAGSLEPRAGLNYGYTFGSGTRLTVV.

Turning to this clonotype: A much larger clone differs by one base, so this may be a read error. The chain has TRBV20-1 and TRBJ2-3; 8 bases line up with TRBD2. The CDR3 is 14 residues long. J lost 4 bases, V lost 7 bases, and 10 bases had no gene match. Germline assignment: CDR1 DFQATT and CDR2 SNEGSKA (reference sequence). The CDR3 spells CSGRKGLDPDTQYF. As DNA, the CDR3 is TGCAGTGGGAGGAAGGGACTAGACCCAGATACGCAGTATTTT.